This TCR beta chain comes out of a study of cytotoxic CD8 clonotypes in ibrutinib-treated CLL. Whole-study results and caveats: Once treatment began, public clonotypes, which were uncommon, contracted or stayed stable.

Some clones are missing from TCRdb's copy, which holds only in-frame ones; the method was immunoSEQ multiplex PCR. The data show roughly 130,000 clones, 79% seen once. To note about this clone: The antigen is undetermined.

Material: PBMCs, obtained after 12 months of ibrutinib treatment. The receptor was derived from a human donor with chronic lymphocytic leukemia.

CDR3 protein: CAISEGTVNYGYTF. As DNA, the CDR3 is TGTGCCATCAGTGAGGGGACAGTTAACTATGGCTACACCTTC. The chain joins TRBV10-3 to TRBJ1-2; 7 bases agree with TRBD1. CDR1 is ENHRY and CDR2 is SYGVKD in the germline V gene. CDR3 length: 14 residues. J gave up 1 base and V 2 bases, and 1 base lay outside the gene matches.